This entry describes one T cell receptor (beta chain). This sample was taken from a study of T cell changes during pregnancy in multiple sclerosis. Data came from immunoSEQ multiplex PCR; TCRdb stores just in-frame clones and leaves some out. The table shows roughly 100,000 clones, with 91% occurring only once. Trimming left V 2 bases short and J 9 bases short, with 10 bases between. CDR3 size: 13 residues. Germline CDR1 MNHEY, CDR2 SMNVEV (reference sequence). This rearrangement joins TRBV27 to TRBJ2-2, with D perhaps matching TRBD2 (5 bases). Here the sequenced sample was peripheral blood, taken after pregnancy. The receptor comes from a female donor in good health, enrolled as a control in a pregnancy study. CDR3 nucleotide sequence: TGTGCCAGCAGTTTAAGTTGGGAGAGGGAGCTGTTTTTT. Translation: CASSLSWERELFF.